One and the same sample provided the 22 T cell receptor beta chains below, sequenced in a study of post-analysis software for immune sequencing data. Study-level points and caveats: There were five TRBV segments more frequent in patients than controls, and TRBV5-6, TRBV5-1 and TRBV20-1 were among them.

Sequencing libraries made from TCR beta cDNA carried unique molecular identifiers. TCRdb re-derived calls from the PCR reads in MiXCR, one entry per CDR3 protein. The sample shows roughly 410,000 distinct CDR3 sequences, approximately 38% of them seen only once. Their target antigens are unknown. Sample: blood. Receptors originate from a girl aged 10 to 17 with multiple sclerosis.

This clonotype was seen a few times. The genes are TRBV5-1 and TRBJ2-3, with TRBD2 identical over 13 bases. V shed 6 bases and J 3 bases; nucleotides not matched to a gene: 10. Germline CDR1 and CDR2: SGHRS and YFSETQ. There are 17 residues in the CDR3. The CDR3 sequence: CASTHGTSGTPTDTQYF. The CDR3 nucleotides read TGCGCCAGCACCCACGGGACTAGCGGGACCCCAACAGATACGCAGTATTTT.

This clonotype showed up just a few times. The chain joins TRBV20-1 to TRBJ2-1; 7 bases are a match to TRBD2. Per the germline V gene, CDR1 is DFQATT and CDR2 is SNEGSKA (reference sequence). Germline trimming cut 5 bases from V and 2 bases from J; bases unmatched to any gene: 6. CDR3 length: 14 amino acids. The CDR3 sequence is CSAYRDYAYNEQFF. CDR3 bases: TGCAGTGCTTACCGGGACTATGCCTACAATGAGCAGTTCTTC.

This sequence joins TRBV7-2 and TRBJ1-2; D gene unclear. The CDR3 consists of 14 residues. Germline loops: CDR1 SGHTA, CDR2 FQGNSA. The germline V and J ends were trimmed by 6 bases and 4 bases, with 15 bases remaining between them. The CDR3 bases are TGTACCAGCAGTTTAAACCCGCGCCCCTATGGCTACACCTTC. It is translated as CTSSLNPRPYGYTF.

The rearrangement links TRBV2 to TRBJ1-4; TRBD1 is a possible D gene (5 bases). Germline V CDR1 and CDR2: SNHLY, FYNNEI. Between the trimmed V and J ends, which lost 1 base and 8 bases, there was a span of 11 bases. The CDR3 covers 14 residues. This chain's CDR3 is CASSEEGAGEKLFF. CDR3 bases: TGTGCCAGCAGTGAAGAGGGAGCAGGGGAAAAACTGTTTTTT.

This clonotype was observed a few times. The gene calls are TRBV12-3 or TRBV12-4 and TRBJ1-1; D uncertain. The CDR3 has 12 amino acids. Trimming pared 5 bases from V and 10 bases from J, leaving 14 bases between. The CDR3 spells CASSPGSIGAFF. In nucleotides, the CDR3 is TGTGCCAGCAGTCCAGGCTCAATAGGAGCTTTCTTT.

This clonotype was picked up a small number of times. This rearrangement joins TRBV7-3 to TRBJ2-5; tentatively, D is TRBD1 or TRBD2 (5 bases each). Germline assignment: CDR1 SGHTA and CDR2 FQGTGA. This CDR3 is built from 14 residues. Trimming cost V 2 bases and J 0 bases, with 7 bases left between them. The CDR3 protein is CASSLEGYQETQYF. As DNA, the CDR3 is TGTGCCAGCAGCTTAGAGGGGTACCAAGAGACCCAGTACTTC.

The chain is built from TRBV5-1 and TRBJ2-1; D is unclear. The V end lost 0 bases, the J end lost 7 bases, and 8 bases lay between the germline ends. The CDR3 spans 13 residues. CDR1 SGHRS and CDR2 YFSETQ come from the germline V gene. The CDR3 region has the DNA TGCGCCAGCAGCTTGGGAAAATGGAATGAGCAGTTCTTC. It codes for CASSLGKWNEQFF.

This clonotype was seen more than once but under ten times. The chain links TRBV5-5 to TRBJ2-1, with a weak D call TRBD2 (6 bases). CDR1 is SGHKS, CDR2 YYEKEE, per germline (reference sequence). This CDR3 contains 16 residues. The ends were cut back, 4 bases at V and 4 bases at J, with 18 bases in the middle. The CDR3 is CASSIPGGLRYNEQFF. The CDR3 DNA sequence: TGTGCCAGCAGCATTCCCGGAGGGTTAAGGTACAATGAGCAGTTCTTC.

This clonotype turned up a few times. The J gene is TRBJ2-5, the V gene TRBV5-4; 7 bases match TRBD1. Germline V CDR1 and CDR2: SGHNT, YYREEE (reference sequence). The trim removed 0 bases at V and 2 bases at J, leaving 10 bases unmatched. CDR3 length: 17 amino acids. CDR3: CASSLGQGVGIQETQYF. The CDR3, as DNA: TGTGCCAGCAGCTTGGGACAGGGAGTAGGCATTCAAGAGACCCAGTACTTC.

This clonotype was recorded a few times. The genes are TRBV6-5 and TRBJ2-6; D ambiguous. The V end lost 2 bases, the J end lost 4 bases, and 21 bases lay between the germline ends. Per the germline V gene, CDR1 is MNHEY and CDR2 is SVGAGI. The CDR3 spans 19 residues. The CDR3 loop is CASSYTSQAAHQGANVLTF. In DNA form, the CDR3 reads TGTGCCAGCAGTTACACAAGTCAGGCGGCCCATCAGGGGGCCAACGTCCTGACTTTC.

This sequence joins TRBV7-2 and TRBJ1-1; no reliable D call. The CDR3 totals 13 residues. Per germline, CDR1 SGHTA and CDR2 FQGNSA. Between the trimmed V and J ends, which lost 1 base and 10 bases, there was a span of 13 bases. CDR3 protein: CASSLETGGRAFF. The CDR3 coding sequence is TGTGCCAGCAGCTTAGAAACTGGAGGAAGAGCTTTCTTT.

The rearrangement joins TRBV7-9 to TRBJ1-4, with D tentatively TRBD1 (5 bases). The germline V gene has CDR1 SEHNR and CDR2 FQNEAQ (reference sequence). This CDR3 contains 14 residues. Trimming left V 3 bases short and J 7 bases short, with 12 bases between. The CDR3 reads CASSFRAYGEKLFF. The CDR3, as DNA: TGTGCCAGCAGCTTCAGGGCGTATGGTGAAAAACTGTTTTTT. Based on the CDR3 plus reference TRBV7-9 and TRBJ1-4, the full variable domain is DTGVSQNPRHKITKRGQNVTFRCDPISEHNRLYWYRQTLGQGPEFLTYFQNEAQLEKSRLLSDRFSAERPKGSFSTLEIQRTEQGDSAMYLCASSFRAYGEKLFFGSGTQLSVL.

This clonotype has just a few counts. This rearrangement joins TRBV4-1 to TRBJ1-2, with D maybe TRBD1 (6 bases). The V and J ends lost 0 bases and 0 bases respectively, with 8 bases between them. The CDR3 runs 15 residues. Germline CDR1 is MGHRA and CDR2 is YSYEKL. CDR3 amino acids: CASSQEPGANYGYTF. The CDR3 DNA reads TGCGCCAGCAGCCAAGAGCCAGGGGCTAACTATGGCTACACCTTC.

This clonotype has just a few counts. The V gene is TRBV20-1, the J gene TRBJ2-7; 15 bases align to TRBD2. The J call may be faulty, since TRBJ2-5 better matches the DNA end. CDR3 length: 15 residues. Germline V gene sequence: CDR1 DFQATT, CDR2 SNEGSKA (reference sequence). In DNA, the CDR3 is TGCAGTGCTTGGACTAGCGGGGGGGCCTCAGAGACCCAGTACTTC. Translation gives CSAWTSGGASETQYF.

This sequence joins TRBV12-3 or TRBV12-4 and TRBJ1-6, with TRBD1 as a possible D gene (5 bases). The germline V and J ends were trimmed by 6 bases and 8 bases, with 17 bases remaining between them. The CDR3 extends over 15 amino acids. The CDR3 coding sequence is TGTGCCAGCAGGAGTTTGGGGGAGAGAGATTCACCCCTCCACTTT. Protein product: CASRSLGERDSPLHF.

The J gene is TRBJ2-7, the V gene TRBV10-3, with no clear D. V gave up 0 bases and J gave up 5 bases, with 14 bases separating them. The CDR3 is 15 amino acids. CDR1 is ENHRY, CDR2 SYGVKD, per germline. CDR3 coding DNA: TGTGCCATCAGTGAGTCAGTAGGACCTCCCCACGAGCAGTACTTC. Translated, it gives CAISESVGPPHEQYF.

The chain recombines TRBV13 with TRBJ2-5, with 9 bases fitting TRBD2. Germline assignment: CDR1 PRHDT and CDR2 FYEKMQ (reference sequence). After removal of 8 bases from V and 4 bases from J, the junction contained 8 bases not matched to a gene. The CDR3 runs 14 residues. The CDR3 is CASLLRGGGETQYF. CDR3 sequence (DNA): TGTGCCAGCTTGCTGCGGGGGGGCGGAGAGACCCAGTACTTC.

In this sample, this clonotype turned up a few times. The gene calls are TRBV7-9 and TRBJ2-7, with 9 bases identical to TRBD1. CDR1 and CDR2 (germline): SEHNR, FQNEAQ (reference sequence). V trimming: 4 bases; J trimming: 0 bases; junction bases outside the gene matches: 4. This CDR3 region has 15 residues. CDR3 coding DNA: TGTGCCAGCAGCTGGGGGACAGGGCCCTCCTACGAGCAGTACTTC. Translating gives CASSWGTGPSYEQYF.

This clonotype was detected a few times. The V call is TRBV6-1, the J call TRBJ2-7; D gene unclear. V lost 7 bases to trimming and J lost 1 base, with 11 bases between them. Germline CDR1 MNHNS, CDR2 SASEGT. This CDR3 is 13 amino acids long. CDR3 in amino acids: CASTRDESYEQYF. CDR3 sequence (DNA): TGTGCCAGCACCCGCGATGAATCCTACGAGCAGTACTTC.

This chain joins TRBV4-1 and TRBJ1-1; D remains unclear. V was pared by 0 bases and J by 1 base, with 6 bases between. The CDR3 has 14 amino acids. CDR1 is MGHRA, CDR2 YSYEKL, per germline. The CDR3 region has the DNA TGCGCCAGCAGCCAAGATCCGTCGAACACTGAAGCTTTCTTT. Translation gives CASSQDPSNTEAFF.

The CDR3 nucleotides read TGCGCCAGCAGTCCTTTCGACAGGGGGTCGAGCATTCAGTACTTC. Its protein product is CASSPFDRGSSIQYF. The rearrangement links TRBV5-1 to TRBJ2-4, with 9 bases lining up with TRBD1. The CDR3 consists of 15 residues. V trimming: 5 bases; J trimming: 9 bases; junction bases outside the gene matches: 12. Germline values: CDR1 SGHRS, CDR2 YFSETQ.

The genes are TRBV4-1 and TRBJ2-4; TRBD2 matches 7 bases. The germline V gene encodes CDR1 MGHRA and CDR2 YSYEKL. The CDR3 is made up of 17 amino acids. V trimming: 1 base; J trimming: 0 bases; junction bases outside the gene matches: 6. The CDR3 here is CASSQGGGVIAKNIQYF. The CDR3 region has the DNA TGCGCCAGCAGCCAAGGGGGAGGGGTCATAGCCAAAAACATTCAGTACTTC.